This TCR beta chain emerged from a study of Graves' ophthalmopathy and Graves' hyperthyroidism. Across the whole study: The study drew peripheral blood at initial diagnosis, before any treatment. Study results and caveats: The model's ophthalmopathy progression predictions had less than 71% sensitivity and 72.22% specificity. Distinction of ophthalmopathy from stable hyperthyroidism by a 13-signature model reached roughly 85% sensitivity and 75% to 84% specificity.

Transcripts of RNA were the source for amplifying TCR beta CDR3 regions. Amplification began with first-round RT-PCR using HTBI primers, then second-round multiplex PCR was performed. TCRdb ran MiXCR on the multiplex PCR reads and lists one entry per CDR3 protein. The table shows approximately 700,000 distinct CDR3 sequences, with over 40% occurring only once. V dropped 8 bases and J dropped 8 bases, with 12 bases sitting between them. CDR3 length equals 11 residues. Germline CDR1 SNHLY, CDR2 FYNNEI. Clinicians diagnosed using symptoms, serum thyroxine, TRAb, thyroid ultrasound and orbital computed tomography. About this clonotype itself: The target antigen is unknown.

V is TRBV2 and J is TRBJ1-1; D is possibly TRBD1 (5 bases). The sequence came from an adult man with Graves' ophthalmopathy. The material sequenced was peripheral blood. The CDR3 sequence: CASGGAGEAFF. The CDR3 DNA reads TGTGCCAGCGGAGGGGCCGGAGAAGCTTTCTTT.